This T cell receptor (beta chain) stems from a study of early T cells in non-severe SARS-CoV-2 infection. Findings and limits, study-wide: Private and CD4 specificities were missed by VDJdb matching, skewed to anti-spike CD8.

CDR3 length equals 15 residues. Trimming cost V 3 bases and J 4 bases, with 13 bases left between them. Individual cDNA molecules were tagged with unique molecular identifiers, the study reported. MiXCR, applied by TCRdb to the 5' RACE reads, yields one record per CDR3 protein. The data hold around 98,000 distinct CDR3 sequences, with around 10% observed a single time. This clonotype was seen repeatedly, ten times or more. The antigen is not known. V gene TRBV12-3 or TRBV12-4 combines with J gene TRBJ1-5, with a weak D call TRBD1 (6 bases). This clonotype was sampled from an adult who was a healthcare worker with PCR-confirmed SARS-CoV-2 infection or an uninfected control (not recorded which). Sequencing used whole blood. The CDR3 sequence: CASSLTGHPNQPQHF. CDR3 DNA sequence: TGTGCCAGCAGTTTGACAGGACACCCTAATCAGCCCCAGCATTTT.